Listed below are T cell receptor beta chains from one sample, sequenced in a study of cytotoxic CD8 clonotypes in ibrutinib-treated CLL. Sequencing used immunoSEQ multiplex PCR; TCRdb keeps in-frame clones, though not all of them. The sample contains tens of thousands of clones, less than 75% of which appear only once. Sample: PBMCs, taken after 12 months of ibrutinib treatment. The receptors derive from a human donor with chronic lymphocytic leukemia. CDR3s include the opening cysteine and the closing phenylalanine or tryptophan. A D gene is named only where the DNA matches it firmly. Clone sizes are given selectively: once, few, many, or a class where the clone is expanded.

few . TRBJ2-1 TRBV19 CASIPGAGNEQFF TGTGCCAGTATTCCGGGGGCGGGTAATGAGCAGTTCTTC
. TRBD1 TRBJ2-3 TRBV19 CASSWDRRTDTQYF TGTGCCAGTAGTTGGGACAGACGCACAGATACGCAGTATTTT
. TRBD1 TRBJ2-1 TRBV4-2 CASSLFYKDRNNEQFF TGTGCCAGCAGCCTTTTTTACAAGGACAGGAACAATGAGCAGTTCTTC
. . TRBJ1-4 TRBV6-9 CARDRQVRATNEKLFF TGTGCCAGAGACCGACAGGTAAGAGCAACTAATGAAAAACTGTTTTTT
. . TRBJ1-1 TRBV10-3 CAISHGGANTEAFF TGTGCCATCAGTCACGGCGGGGCGAACACTGAAGCTTTCTTT
once . TRBJ1-4 TRBV7-6 CASSLGGNEKLFF TGTGCCAGCAGCTTGGGGGGAAATGAAAAACTGTTTTTT
. TRBD2 TRBJ2-1 TRBV4-1 CASSQESGSPNEQFF TGCGCCAGCAGCCAAGAAAGCGGGAGTCCCAATGAGCAGTTCTTC
. TRBD2 TRBJ2-2 TRBV10-2 CASSESGGGTGELFF TGCGCCAGCAGTGAAAGCGGGGGAGGGACCGGGGAGCTGTTTTTT
. TRBD2 TRBJ2-5 TRBV2 CASSGSGGPEETQYF TGTGCCAGCAGTGGGTCGGGAGGGCCGGAGGAGACCCAGTACTTC
. TRBD2 TRBJ2-5 TRBV7-6 CASSLGELAGRKTQYF TGTGCCAGCAGCTTAGGTGAATTAGCGGGGCGGAAGACCCAGTACTTC
. . TRBJ2-5 TRBV6-1 CASSENGWQETQYF TGTGCCAGCAGTGAAAATGGGTGGCAAGAGACCCAGTACTTC
. TRBD1 TRBJ1-2 TRBV6-5 CASSYSQGALGYTF TGTGCCAGCAGTTACTCACAGGGGGCGCTTGGCTACACCTTC
few . TRBJ2-3 TRBV6-1 CASTRLEIRDTQYF TGTGCCAGCACTCGCTTAGAAATCAGAGATACGCAGTATTTT
. . TRBJ1-5 TRBV18 CASSPQETNQPQHF TGTGCCAGCTCACCACAGGAAACCAATCAGCCCCAGCATTTT
. . TRBJ2-4 TRBV29-1 CSVQTLAKNIQYF TGCAGCGTCCAGACCTTAGCCAAAAACATTCAGTACTTC
. . TRBJ1-4 TRBV29-1 CSVAQGFNEKLFF TGCAGCGTTGCACAGGGCTTTAATGAAAAACTGTTTTTT
. . TRBJ2-7 TRBV5-1 CASSLIAASYEQYF TGCGCCAGCAGCTTGATCGCCGCTTCCTACGAGCAGTACTTC
medium-sized . TRBJ1-2 TRBV27 CASSAGPFAGYTF TGTGCCAGCAGTGCGGGTCCGTTTGCTGGCTACACCTTC
few . TRBJ2-3 TRBV18 CASSPDGVDTQYF TGTGCCAGCTCACCGGACGGGGTTGATACGCAGTATTTT
. TRBD2 TRBJ2-5 TRBV5-6 CASSSRDFIAGGGETQYF TGTGCCAGCAGCTCCCGGGACTTCATAGCGGGAGGGGGAGAGACCCAGTACTTC